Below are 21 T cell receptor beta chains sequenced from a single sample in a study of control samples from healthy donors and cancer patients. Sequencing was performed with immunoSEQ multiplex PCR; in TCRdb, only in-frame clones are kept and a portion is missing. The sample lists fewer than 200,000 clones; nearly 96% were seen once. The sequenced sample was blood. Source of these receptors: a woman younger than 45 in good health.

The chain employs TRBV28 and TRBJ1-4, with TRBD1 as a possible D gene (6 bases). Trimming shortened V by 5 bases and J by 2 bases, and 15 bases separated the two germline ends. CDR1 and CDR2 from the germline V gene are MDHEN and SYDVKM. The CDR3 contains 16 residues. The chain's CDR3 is CASSPPLGGTNEKLFF. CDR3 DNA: TGTGCCAGCAGTCCGCCCTTGGGGGGCACTAATGAAAAACTGTTTTTT. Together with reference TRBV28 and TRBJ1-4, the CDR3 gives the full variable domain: DVKVTQSSRYLVKRTGEKVFLECVQDMDHENMFWYRQDPGLGLRLIYFSYDVKMKEKGDIPEGYSVSREKKERFSLILESASTNQTSMYLCASSPPLGGTNEKLFFGSGTQLSVL.

The CDR3 spells CSAGQIYGYTF. The CDR3 bases are TGCAGCGCGGGACAGATCTATGGCTACACCTTC. The chain combines TRBV29-1 with TRBJ1-2; 7 nucleotides line up with TRBD1. V shed 7 bases and J 4 bases; nucleotides not matched to a gene: 3. The CDR3 covers 11 residues. Germline V gives CDR1 SQVTM, CDR2 ANQGSEA.

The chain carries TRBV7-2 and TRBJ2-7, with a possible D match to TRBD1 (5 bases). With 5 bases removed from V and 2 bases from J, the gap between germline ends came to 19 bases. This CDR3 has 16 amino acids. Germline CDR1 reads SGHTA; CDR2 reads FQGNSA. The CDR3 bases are TGTGCCAGCAGCGAAGACGGACAAGAGTTAGCCTACGAGCAGTACTTC. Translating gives CASSEDGQELAYEQYF. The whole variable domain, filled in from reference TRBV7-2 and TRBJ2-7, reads GAGVSQSPSNKVTEKGKDVELRCDPISGHTALYWYRQSLGQGLEFLIYFQGNSAPDKSGLPSDRFSAERTGGSVSTLTIQRTQQEDSAVYLCASSEDGQELAYEQYFGPGTRLTVT.

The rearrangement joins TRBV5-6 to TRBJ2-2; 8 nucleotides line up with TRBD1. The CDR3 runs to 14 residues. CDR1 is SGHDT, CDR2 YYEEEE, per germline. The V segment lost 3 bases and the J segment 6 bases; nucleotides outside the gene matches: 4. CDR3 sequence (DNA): TGTGCCAGCAGCTGGGAACAGGGGGCCGGGGAGCTGTTTTTT. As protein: CASSWEQGAGELFF.

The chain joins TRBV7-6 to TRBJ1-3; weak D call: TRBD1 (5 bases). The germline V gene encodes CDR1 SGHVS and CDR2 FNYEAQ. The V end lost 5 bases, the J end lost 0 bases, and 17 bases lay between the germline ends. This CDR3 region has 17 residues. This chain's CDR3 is CASSAFFDRLSGNTIYF. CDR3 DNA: TGTGCCAGCAGCGCGTTCTTTGACAGACTCTCTGGAAACACCATATATTTT.

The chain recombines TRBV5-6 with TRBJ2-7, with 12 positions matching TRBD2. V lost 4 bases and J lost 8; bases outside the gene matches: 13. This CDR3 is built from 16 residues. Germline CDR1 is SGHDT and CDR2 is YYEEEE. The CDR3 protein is CASSPPTTSGSDKQYF. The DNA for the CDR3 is TGTGCCAGCAGCCCGCCCACGACTAGCGGGAGTGACAAGCAGTACTTC.

Here the CDR3 DNA reads TGTGCCAGCAGCCCTAGGACAGGGCAGAACTATGGCTACACCTTC. Amino acid sequence: CASSPRTGQNYGYTF. This chain connects TRBV7-2 to TRBJ1-2; 8 nucleotides align to TRBD1. With 5 bases clipped from V and 2 bases from J, the junction kept 7 bases outside the gene matches. Germline CDR1 and CDR2: SGHTA and FQGNSA. This CDR3 is 15 amino acids long.

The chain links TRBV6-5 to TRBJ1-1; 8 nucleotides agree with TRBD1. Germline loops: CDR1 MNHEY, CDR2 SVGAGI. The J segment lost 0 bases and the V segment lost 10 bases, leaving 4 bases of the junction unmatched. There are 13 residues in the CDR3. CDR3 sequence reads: CATSDRVNTEAFF. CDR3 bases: TGTGCCACCTCGGACAGGGTGAACACTGAAGCTTTCTTT.

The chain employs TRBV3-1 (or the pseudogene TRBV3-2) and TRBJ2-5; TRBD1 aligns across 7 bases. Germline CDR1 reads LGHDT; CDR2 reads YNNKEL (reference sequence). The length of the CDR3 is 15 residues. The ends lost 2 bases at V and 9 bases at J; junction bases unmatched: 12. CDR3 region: CASSQRQGISRAQYF. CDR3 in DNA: TGTGCCAGCAGCCAAAGACAGGGCATTTCAAGGGCCCAGTACTTC.

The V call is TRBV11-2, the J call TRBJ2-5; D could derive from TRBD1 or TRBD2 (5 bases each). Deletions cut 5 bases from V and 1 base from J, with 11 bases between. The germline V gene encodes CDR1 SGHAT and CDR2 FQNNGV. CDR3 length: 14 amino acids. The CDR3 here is CASSPTGLQETQYF. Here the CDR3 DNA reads TGTGCCAGCAGCCCAACGGGGCTCCAAGAGACCCAGTACTTC.

The CDR3 loop is CASSLAGVHSYEQYF. The CDR3 DNA reads as TGTGCCAGCAGTCTAGCGGGGGTCCACTCCTACGAGCAGTACTTC. The chain employs TRBV7-9 and TRBJ2-7; 10 bases match TRBD2. Germline CDR1 is SEHNR and CDR2 is FQNEAQ (reference sequence). J lost 0 bases, V lost 6 bases, and 5 bases had no gene match. This CDR3 comprises 15 residues.

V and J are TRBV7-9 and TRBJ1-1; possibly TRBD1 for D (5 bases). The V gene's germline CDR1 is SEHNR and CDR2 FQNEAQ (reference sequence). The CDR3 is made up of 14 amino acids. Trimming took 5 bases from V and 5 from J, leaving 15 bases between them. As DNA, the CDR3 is TGTGCCAGCAGCCGACGTGGGGGTTGGACTGAAGCTTTCTTT. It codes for CASSRRGGWTEAFF.

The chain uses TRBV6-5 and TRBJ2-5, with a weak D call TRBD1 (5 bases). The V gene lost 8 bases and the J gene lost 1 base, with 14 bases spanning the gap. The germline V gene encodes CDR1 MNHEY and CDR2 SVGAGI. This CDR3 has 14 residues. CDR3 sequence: CASGNTGFQETQYF. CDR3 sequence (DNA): TGTGCCAGCGGAAACACAGGCTTCCAAGAGACCCAGTACTTC.

CDR3 in amino acids: CASSGLRTGTGSDEQYF. CDR3 nucleotides: TGCGCCAGCAGCGGATTAAGAACCGGGACAGGGTCGGACGAGCAGTACTTC. The chain combines TRBV5-1 with TRBJ2-7; 9 bases align to TRBD1. The V gene end was trimmed by 4 bases and the J gene end by 5 bases; junction bases not matched to a gene: 16. The CDR3 runs 17 residues. From germline, CDR1 is SGHRS and CDR2 YFSETQ.

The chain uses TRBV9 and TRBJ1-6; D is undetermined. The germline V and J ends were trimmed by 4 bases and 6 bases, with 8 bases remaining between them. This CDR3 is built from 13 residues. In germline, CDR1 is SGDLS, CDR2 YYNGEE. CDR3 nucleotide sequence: TGTGCCAGCAGCTCCGAGGCTAATTCACCCCTCCACTTT. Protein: CASSSEANSPLHF.

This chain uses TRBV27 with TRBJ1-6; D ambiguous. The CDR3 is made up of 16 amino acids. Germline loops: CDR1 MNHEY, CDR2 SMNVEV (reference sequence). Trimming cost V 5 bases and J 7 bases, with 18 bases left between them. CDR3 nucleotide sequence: TGTGCCAGCAGTCCTACCCCGCCGGGTTGGAATTCACCCCTCCACTTT. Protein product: CASSPTPPGWNSPLHF.

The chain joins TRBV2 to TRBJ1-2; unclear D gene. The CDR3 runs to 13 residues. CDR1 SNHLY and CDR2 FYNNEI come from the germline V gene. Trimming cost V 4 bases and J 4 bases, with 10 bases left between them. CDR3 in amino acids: CASSATEPYGYTF. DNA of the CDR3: TGTGCCAGCAGTGCCACAGAACCCTATGGCTACACCTTC.

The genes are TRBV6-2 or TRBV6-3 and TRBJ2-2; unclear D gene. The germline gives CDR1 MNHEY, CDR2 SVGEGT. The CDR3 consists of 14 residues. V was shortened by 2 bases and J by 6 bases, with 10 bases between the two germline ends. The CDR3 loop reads CASSYGFRSGELFF. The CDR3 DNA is TGTGCCAGCAGTTACGGGTTCAGGTCCGGGGAGCTGTTTTTT.

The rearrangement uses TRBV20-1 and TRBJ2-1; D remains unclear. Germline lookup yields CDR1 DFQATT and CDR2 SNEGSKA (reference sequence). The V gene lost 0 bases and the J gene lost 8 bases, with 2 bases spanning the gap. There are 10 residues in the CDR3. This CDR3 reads CSARDHEQFF. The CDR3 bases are TGCAGTGCTAGAGATCATGAGCAGTTCTTC.

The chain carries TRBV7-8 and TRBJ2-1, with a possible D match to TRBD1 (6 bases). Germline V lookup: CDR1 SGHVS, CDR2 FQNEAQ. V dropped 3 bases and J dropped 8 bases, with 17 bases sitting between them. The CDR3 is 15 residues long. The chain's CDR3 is CASSFTAPGVDEQFF. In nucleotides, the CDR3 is TGTGCCAGCAGCTTTACAGCACCAGGGGTCGATGAGCAGTTCTTC.

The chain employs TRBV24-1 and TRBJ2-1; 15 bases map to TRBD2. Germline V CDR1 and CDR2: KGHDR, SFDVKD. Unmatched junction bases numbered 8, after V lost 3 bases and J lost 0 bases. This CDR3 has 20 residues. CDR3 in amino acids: CATSDGVGTSGRTSYNEQFF. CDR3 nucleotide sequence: TGTGCCACCAGTGATGGGGTAGGGACTAGCGGGAGGACCTCCTACAATGAGCAGTTCTTC.